This TCR beta chain was identified during a study of shared clonotypes between healthy human individuals. Study in general: There were three CD4 naive, three CD4 memory, two CD8 naive and one CD8 memory plates per donor.

CDR3 length: 14 amino acids. With 2 bases clipped from V and 8 bases from J, the junction kept 3 bases outside the gene matches. Germline V gene data show CDR1 as KGHSH and CDR2 as LQKENI. Study-level findings and limits: On the whole, naive subsets had larger estimated richness than memory subsets had.

Assay used: immunoSEQ multiplex PCR; TCRdb lists only in-frame clones, some missing. The profile shows around 2.3 million clones, approximately 96% of them singletons. Note on this clone: Its antigen is as yet unknown.

The rearrangement joins TRBV18 to TRBJ1-6; 7 bases agree with TRBD1. The sample was naive CD4+ T cells sorted from blood. Subset given: CD45RA+ positively selected. The clonotype comes from a man younger than 35 in good health. The CDR3 sequence is CASSPTGADSPLHF. Written as DNA, the CDR3 is TGTGCCAGCTCACCAACAGGGGCTGATTCACCCCTCCACTTT.